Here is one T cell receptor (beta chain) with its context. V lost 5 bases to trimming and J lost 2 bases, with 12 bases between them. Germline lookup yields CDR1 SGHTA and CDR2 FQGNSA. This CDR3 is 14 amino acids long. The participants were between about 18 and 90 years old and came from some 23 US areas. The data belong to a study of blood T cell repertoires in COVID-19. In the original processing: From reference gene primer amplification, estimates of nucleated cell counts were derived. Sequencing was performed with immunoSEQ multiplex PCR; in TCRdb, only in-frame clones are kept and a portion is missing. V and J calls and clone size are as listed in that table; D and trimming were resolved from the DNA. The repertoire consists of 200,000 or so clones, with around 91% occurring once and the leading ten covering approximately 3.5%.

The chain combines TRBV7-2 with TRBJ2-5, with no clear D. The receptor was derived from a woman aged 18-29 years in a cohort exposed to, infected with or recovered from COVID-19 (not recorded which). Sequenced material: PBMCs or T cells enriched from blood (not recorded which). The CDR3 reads CASSPSGMQETQYF. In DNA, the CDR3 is TGTGCCAGCAGCCCGTCGGGTATGCAAGAGACCCAGTACTTC.